This is a list of T cell receptor beta chains from one sample in a study of blood T cell repertoires in COVID-19. The method was immunoSEQ multiplex PCR; TCRdb's version includes in-frame clones alone and lacks a portion of them. The repertoire includes under 200,000 clones, around 86% of them detected once, and about 6% sits in the top ten. The sequencing input was peripheral blood. Receptor source: a woman between 40 and 50 years old with acute or convalescent COVID-19. Both conserved end residues are part of each CDR3. The D gene is left open where the match is weak. A row's size may be missing; if present it is once, few, many or a size class.

TRBJ2-7 | . | TRBV28 | once | 12 | TGTGCCAGCAGTTTACGGGGGAACGAGCAGTACTTC | CASSLRGNEQYF
TRBJ1-1 | . | TRBV9 | . | 14 | TGTGCCAGCAGCGAATCCCCCAGGAACACTGAAGCTTTCTTT | CASSESPRNTEAFF
TRBJ2-7 | TRBD2 | TRBV5-4 | few | 15 | TGTGCCAGCAGCACCGCTAGCGGGGGGCTAGGGGAGCAGTACTTC | CASSTASGGLGEQYF
TRBJ2-7 | . | TRBV6-5 | . | 14 | TGTGCCAGCAGTTACTCGAGGGCCTTCTACGAGCAGTACTTC | CASSYSRAFYEQYF
TRBJ1-5 | . | TRBV28 | once | 14 | TGTGCCAGCGCGAAGGGGTTGAGAAATCAGCCCCAGCATTTT | CASAKGLRNQPQHF
TRBJ2-7 | . | TRBV12-3/TRBV12-4 | . | 12 | TGTGCCAGCAGTCCTCGCAGAGGCGAGCAGTACTTC | CASSPRRGEQYF
TRBJ1-2 | TRBD1 | TRBV30 | . | 14 | TGTGCCTGGAGTGAGGGACAGCCACTCTACGGCTACACCTTC | CAWSEGQPLYGYTF
TRBJ1-5 | TRBD1 | TRBV5-1 | once | 21 | TGCGCCAGCAGCTTGAATCCGTCACACAGGGGGCGCTTCTGTTCCAATCAGCCCCAGCATTTT | CASSLNPSHRGRFCSNQPQHF
TRBJ2-1 | . | TRBV4-1 | . | 16 | TGCGCCAGCAGCCAAGAAGGGGTCCCCACAGCACCAAGGCAGTTCTTC | CASSQEGVPTAPRQFF
TRBJ1-4 | . | TRBV10-3 | . | 12 | TGTGCCACCCGGGACTCCTTCGAAAAACTGTTTTTT | CATRDSFEKLFF
TRBJ1-2 | . | TRBV2 | . | 13 | TGTGCCAGCAGTGAAGGCACAAACTATGGCTACACCTTC | CASSEGTNYGYTF
TRBJ2-1 | TRBD1 | TRBV4-2 | . | 18 | TGTGCCAGCAGCCAAGATATAGGGCGGGCAGGGGGCTGGGATGAGCAGTTCTTC | CASSQDIGRAGGWDEQFF
TRBJ2-2 | . | TRBV27 | once | 11 | TGTGCCAGCAGTTCAGGTGGGGAGCTGTTTTTT | CASSSGGELFF
TRBJ1-1 | . | TRBV9 | . | 13 | TGTGCCAGCAGCGTCTCGGGAGAGGGGTGGGCTTTCTTT | CASSVSGEGWAFF
TRBJ2-6 | . | TRBV27 | . | 17 | TGTGCCAGCAGTTTGTGGCAGGGAAGCTCTGGGGCCAACGTCCTGACTTTC | CASSLWQGSSGANVLTF
TRBJ1-2 | . | TRBV11-1 | . | 13 | TGTGCCAGCAGCTTGGGGCAGCCCTATGGCTACACCTTC | CASSLGQPYGYTF
TRBJ1-1 | . | TRBV6-5 | . | 11 | TGTGCCAGCAGTTACTCAGGGGGAGCTTTCTTT | CASSYSGGAFF
TRBJ1-1 | . | TRBV5-8 | . | 13 | TGTGCCAGCACCTTGAGGAGGGGCACTGAAGCTTTCTTT | CASTLRRGTEAFF
TRBJ1-2 | TRBD1 | TRBV28 | . | 14 | TGTGCCAGCAGTTCCGGGACAGCTAACTATGGCTACACCTTC | CASSSGTANYGYTF
TRBJ2-7 | . | TRBV10-3 | . | 13 | TGTGCCATCAGCCCTGGGACTGGCTACGAGCAGTACTTC | CAISPGTGYEQYF
TRBJ1-3 | TRBD1 | TRBV5-8 | few | 14 | TGTGCCAGCAGCTACACAGGGGCTGGAAACACCATATATTTT | CASSYTGAGNTIYF
TRBJ1-1 | . | TRBV6-5 | . | 16 | TGTGCCAGCAGTTACACGGGGGGCGGAGGATTCACTGAAGCTTTCTTT | CASSYTGGGGFTEAFF
TRBJ1-2 | . | TRBV5-8 | few | 13 | TGTGCCAGCAGCCGGGACATTCGCTATGGCTACACCTTC | CASSRDIRYGYTF
TRBJ1-2 | . | TRBV7-2 | . | 14 | TGTGCCAGCAGCCCTATCCAGGGTTGGGATGGCTACACCTTC | CASSPIQGWDGYTF
TRBJ2-7 | TRBD1 | TRBV27 | . | 14 | TGTGCCAGCAGTTTCGGGACAGGGGTCTACGAGCAGTACTTC | CASSFGTGVYEQYF
TRBJ2-2 | . | TRBV21-1 | . | 19 | TGTGCCAGCAGCAAAGCCCCGACAGGGGCTGGAGGTTGCACCGGGGAGCTGTTTTTT | CASSKAPTGAGGCTGELFF
TRBJ1-6 | TRBD1 | TRBV27 | . | 16 | TGTGCCAGCAGTTGGGGACAGGGAAGGAATAATTCACCCCTCCACTTT | CASSWGQGRNNSPLHF
TRBJ1-4 | . | TRBV5-4 | . | 14 | TGTGCCAGCAGCCCGGGGTTAAGCGGTGAAAAACTGTTTTTT | CASSPGLSGEKLFF
TRBJ2-7 | . | TRBV14 | . | 13 | TGTGCCAGCAGCCGAGGACAACTCGTCGAGCAGTACTTC | CASSRGQLVEQYF
TRBJ1-2 | TRBD1 | TRBV25-1 | . | 14 | TGTGCCAGCAGTGCAACCGGGACAGTTCTAGGCTACACCTTC | CASSATGTVLGYTF
TRBJ1-5 | . | TRBV2 | . | 13 | TGTGCCAGCATGGAGGATAGCAATCAGCCCCAGCATTTT | CASMEDSNQPQHF
TRBJ2-2 | . | TRBV24-1 | . | 15 | TGTGCCACCAGTGAGGAGGGGAGGAACACCGGGGAGCTGTTTTTT | CATSEEGRNTGELFF
TRBJ2-2 | . | TRBV15 | . | 15 | TGTGCCACCAGCTCCCGGACCGGGATGGGCGGGGAGCTGTTTTTT | CATSSRTGMGGELFF
TRBJ1-4 | . | TRBV2 | . | 14 | TGTGCCAGCAGTGACGCGGGCAGAGGGGAAAAACTGTTTTTT | CASSDAGRGEKLFF
TRBJ2-4 | TRBD1 | TRBV19 | . | 16 | TGTGCCAGTAGTGGGGGGGGACAGGGTGCCTCTAACATTCAGTACTTC | CASSGGGQGASNIQYF
TRBJ1-5 | . | TRBV5-1 | . | 15 | TGCGCCAGCAGCGGGGGAGGTGGTAGCAATCAGCCCCAGCATTTT | CASSGGGGSNQPQHF
TRBJ2-7 | TRBD2 | TRBV10-2 | once | 17 | TGCGCCAGCAGTGATGTCGCGGGGACTAGCCCCACCTACGAGCAGTACTTC | CASSDVAGTSPTYEQYF
TRBJ2-5 | TRBD1 | TRBV28 | . | 14 | TGTGCCAGCAGTACGACAGGGGGCGCAGAGACCCAGTACTTC | CASSTTGGAETQYF
TRBJ2-2 | . | TRBV30 | . | 15 | TGTGCCTGGAGCTTCGTTACAACAGGGACCGGGGAGCTGTTTTTT | CAWSFVTTGTGELFF
TRBJ2-1 | TRBD2 | TRBV30 | . | 17 | TGTGCCTGGAGAAGGGGAAGGACTAGCGGGAGCTACAATGAGCAGTTCTTC | CAWRRGRTSGSYNEQFF
TRBJ2-7 | . | TRBV27 | . | 16 | TGTGCCAGCAGTTGGGACTCAGTAGCGGCGATCTACGAGCAGTACTTC | CASSWDSVAAIYEQYF
TRBJ2-7 | . | TRBV29-1 | . | 15 | TGCAGCGTTGTAAACCCCAGGGGGGTAGTGTACGAGCAGTACTTC | CSVVNPRGVVYEQYF
TRBJ2-1 | . | TRBV6-5 | . | 15 | TGTGCCAGCAGTTACCAACAGGGTAATCTCGATGAGCAGTTCTTC | CASSYQQGNLDEQFF
TRBJ1-2 | . | TRBV14 | . | 20 | TGTGCCAGCAGCCAAGACGTATTCCCTGCGGCGACCCTCTTTAACTATGGCTACACCTTC | CASSQDVFPAATLFNYGYTF